This TCR beta chain comes out of a study of blood T cell repertoires in COVID-19. Study background: Whether acute or convalescent, the COVID-19 samples came from the United States, Italy and Spain. Sources were T cells, B-cell-depleted T cells, or PBMCs; the material itself was cDNA or gDNA.

Original methodology: Using reference gene primer amplification, nucleated cell counts were estimated. Sequencing was performed with immunoSEQ multiplex PCR; in TCRdb, only in-frame clones are kept and a portion is missing. That table furnishes V, J and clone size, whereas the DNA furnished D and trimming. The data show roughly 70,000 clones, with 85% to 90% seen just once and under 6.5% held by the top ten. The CDR3 is 13 residues long. Germline-derived CDR1 and CDR2 are MNHEY and SMNVEV (reference sequence). With 6 bases clipped from V and 4 bases from J, the junction kept 5 bases outside the gene matches.

The V call is TRBV27, the J call TRBJ1-1; 7 nucleotides align to TRBD1. Sequencing was performed on peripheral blood. The TCR originated in a man aged 50-60 years with active COVID-19. CDR3 in DNA: TGTGCCAGCAGAGGGGGCTGGGGCACTGAAGCTTTCTTT. Translation: CASRGGWGTEAFF.